Included here is one T cell receptor (beta chain) sequence, with context. Its cognate antigen is unknown. This sample stems from a study of beta chain features in type 1 diabetes. Reverse transcription of all isolated RNA meant that expressed TCRB transcripts were sequenced. Only in-frame clones appear in the TCRdb table, and some are missing; sequencing was by immunoSEQ multiplex PCR. The table lists over 55,000 clones, 40% to 60% of them singletons. The CDR3 spans 14 residues. CDR1 is MDHEN and CDR2 is SYDVKM in the germline V gene. V gave up 6 bases and J gave up 7 bases, with 16 bases separating them. Study-wide results and caveats: Moderate but significant shortening of TCRB CDR3s was recorded in all four CD4+ subsets from Type 1 diabetes patients.

The V call is TRBV28, the J call TRBJ1-5, with D tentatively TRBD1 (6 bases). This clonotype was obtained from a woman aged 40 to 50 with type 1 diabetes. Sample: Tregs from blood. CDR3 bases: TGTGCCAGCAGCGCAACTCAGGGGCGACAGCCCCAGCATTTT. Residues: CASSATQGRQPQHF.